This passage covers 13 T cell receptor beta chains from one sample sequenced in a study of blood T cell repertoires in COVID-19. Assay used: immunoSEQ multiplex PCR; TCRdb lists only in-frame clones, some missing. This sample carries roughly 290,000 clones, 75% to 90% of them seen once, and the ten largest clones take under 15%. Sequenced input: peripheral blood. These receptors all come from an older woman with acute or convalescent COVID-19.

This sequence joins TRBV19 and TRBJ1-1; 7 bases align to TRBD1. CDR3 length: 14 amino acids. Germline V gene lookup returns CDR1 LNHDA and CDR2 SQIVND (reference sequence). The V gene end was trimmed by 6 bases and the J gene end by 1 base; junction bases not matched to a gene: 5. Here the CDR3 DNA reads TGTGCCAGTAGGCACAGGGGAAGGAACACTGAAGCTTTCTTT. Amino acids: CASRHRGRNTEAFF.

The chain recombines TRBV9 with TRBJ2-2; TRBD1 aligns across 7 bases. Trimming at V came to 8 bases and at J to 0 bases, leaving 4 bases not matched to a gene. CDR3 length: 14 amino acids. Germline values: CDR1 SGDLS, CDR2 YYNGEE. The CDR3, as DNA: TGTGCCAGTACAGGGGTCACGAACACCGGGGAGCTGTTTTTT. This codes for CASTGVTNTGELFF.

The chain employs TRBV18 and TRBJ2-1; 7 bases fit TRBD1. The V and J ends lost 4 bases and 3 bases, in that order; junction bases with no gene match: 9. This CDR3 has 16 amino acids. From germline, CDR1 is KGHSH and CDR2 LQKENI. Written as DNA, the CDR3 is TGTGCCAGCTCACGACAGGGACAAAGGAACTACAATGAGCAGTTCTTC. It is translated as CASSRQGQRNYNEQFF.

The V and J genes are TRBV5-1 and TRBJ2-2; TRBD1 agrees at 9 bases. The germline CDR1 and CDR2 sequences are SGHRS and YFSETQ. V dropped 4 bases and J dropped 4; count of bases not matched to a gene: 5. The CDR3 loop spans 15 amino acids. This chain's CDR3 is CASSLGTGLTGELFF. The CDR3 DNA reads TGCGCCAGCAGCCTAGGGACAGGGCTCACCGGGGAGCTGTTTTTT.

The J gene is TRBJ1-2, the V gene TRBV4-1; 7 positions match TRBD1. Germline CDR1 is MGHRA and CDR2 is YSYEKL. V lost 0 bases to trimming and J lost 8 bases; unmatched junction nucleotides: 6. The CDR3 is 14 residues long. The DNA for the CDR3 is TGCGCCAGCAGCCAAGATGCAGGGGGAGAGGGCTACACCTTC. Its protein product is CASSQDAGGEGYTF.

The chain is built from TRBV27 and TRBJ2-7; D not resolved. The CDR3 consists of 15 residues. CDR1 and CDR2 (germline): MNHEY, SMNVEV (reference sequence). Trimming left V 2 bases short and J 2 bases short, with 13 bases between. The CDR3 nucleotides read TGTGCCAGCAGTTTACAGGTCGCGCAGGCCTACGAGCAGTACTTC. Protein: CASSLQVAQAYEQYF.

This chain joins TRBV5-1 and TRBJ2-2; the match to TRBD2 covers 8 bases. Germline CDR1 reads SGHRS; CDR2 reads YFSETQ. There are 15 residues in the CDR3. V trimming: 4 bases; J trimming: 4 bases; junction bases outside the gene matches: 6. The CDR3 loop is CASSDYSGTTGELFF. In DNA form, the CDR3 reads TGCGCCAGCAGCGACTATAGCGGGACCACCGGGGAGCTGTTTTTT.

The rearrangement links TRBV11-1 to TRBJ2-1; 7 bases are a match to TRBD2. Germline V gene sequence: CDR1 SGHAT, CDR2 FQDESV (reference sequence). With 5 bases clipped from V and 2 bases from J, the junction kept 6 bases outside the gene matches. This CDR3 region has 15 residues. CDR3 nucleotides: TGTGCCAGCAGCACCAGACTAGCCCCCTACAATGAGCAGTTCTTC. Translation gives CASSTRLAPYNEQFF.

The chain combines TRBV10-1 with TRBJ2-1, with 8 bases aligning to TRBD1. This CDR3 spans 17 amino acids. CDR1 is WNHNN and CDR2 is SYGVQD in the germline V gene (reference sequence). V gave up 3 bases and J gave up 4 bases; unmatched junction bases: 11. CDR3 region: CASSELDRGMRYNEQFF. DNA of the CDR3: TGCGCCAGCAGTGAACTCGACAGGGGTATGAGGTACAATGAGCAGTTCTTC.

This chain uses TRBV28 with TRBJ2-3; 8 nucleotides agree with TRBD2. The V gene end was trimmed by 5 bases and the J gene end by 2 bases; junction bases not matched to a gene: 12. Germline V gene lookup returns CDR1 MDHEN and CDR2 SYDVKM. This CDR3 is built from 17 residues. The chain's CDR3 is CASSLPRGAGATDTQYF. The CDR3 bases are TGTGCCAGCAGTCTCCCCCGGGGAGCGGGAGCCACAGATACGCAGTATTTT.

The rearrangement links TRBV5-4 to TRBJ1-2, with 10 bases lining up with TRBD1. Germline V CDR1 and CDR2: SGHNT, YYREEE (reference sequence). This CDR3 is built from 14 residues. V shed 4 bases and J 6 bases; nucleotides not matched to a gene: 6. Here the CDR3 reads CASSQDRGFDGYTF. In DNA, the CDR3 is TGTGCCAGCAGCCAGGACAGGGGGTTCGATGGCTACACCTTC.

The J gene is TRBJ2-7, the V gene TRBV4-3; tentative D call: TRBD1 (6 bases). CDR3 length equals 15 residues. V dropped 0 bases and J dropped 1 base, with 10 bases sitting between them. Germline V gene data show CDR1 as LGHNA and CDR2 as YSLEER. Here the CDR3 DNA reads TGCGCCAGCAGCCAAGATCAGGGGACATCCTACGAGCAGTACTTC. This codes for CASSQDQGTSYEQYF.

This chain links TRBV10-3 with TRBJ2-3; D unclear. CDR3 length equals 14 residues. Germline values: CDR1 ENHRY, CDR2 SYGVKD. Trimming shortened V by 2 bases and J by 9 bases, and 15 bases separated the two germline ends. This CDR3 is CAISETPTVGTQYF. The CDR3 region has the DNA TGTGCCATCAGTGAGACACCGACGGTCGGGACGCAGTATTTT.